Shown below are 6 T cell receptor beta chains from a single sample sequenced in a study of blood T cell repertoires in COVID-19. Using immunoSEQ multiplex PCR, the repertoire was profiled, and TCRdb retains in-frame clones only, with some absent. The sample lists hundreds of thousands of clones, over 75% occurring once. The sample consisted of PBMCs or T cells enriched from blood (not recorded which). These receptors all come from a woman aged 18-29 years who had recovered from COVID-19.

V usage is TRBV15 and J usage is TRBJ1-4, with D maybe TRBD1 (5 bases). The CDR3 covers 16 residues. Germline loops: CDR1 LNHNV, CDR2 YYDKDF (reference sequence). Trimming left V 3 bases short and J 6 bases short, with 17 bases between. The CDR3 region has the DNA TGTGCCACCAGCAGGGGCCCAGGGAATTCTGATGAAAAACTGTTTTTT. Encoded protein: CATSRGPGNSDEKLFF.

V usage is TRBV2 and J usage is TRBJ1-1, with D possibly being TRBD1 (6 bases). The V and J ends lost 5 bases and 1 base respectively, with 8 bases between them. CDR1 is SNHLY, CDR2 FYNNEI, per germline. The CDR3 is made up of 13 amino acids. In DNA, the CDR3 is TGTGCCAGCAGTCAGGACAGGAACACTGAAGCTTTCTTT. Its translation: CASSQDRNTEAFF.

In its sample, this clone was seen a few times. The V call is TRBV29-1, the J call TRBJ2-7, with D maybe TRBD2 (5 bases). Trimming cost V 2 bases and J 5 bases, with 16 bases left between them. This CDR3 region has 14 residues. In germline, CDR1 is SQVTM, CDR2 ANQGSEA. The chain's CDR3 is CSVERRRFRNEQYF. The CDR3 DNA reads as TGCAGCGTTGAAAGACGGAGGTTCAGGAACGAGCAGTACTTC.

The sample holds a few counts of this clone. The chain combines TRBV9 with TRBJ2-3; possible D gene TRBD1, 6 bases. The CDR3 is 16 amino acids. CDR1 is SGDLS and CDR2 is YYNGEE in the germline V gene. V was cut by 3 bases and J by 1 base, with 15 bases left in between. CDR3 amino acids: CASSALAGAGTDTQYF. CDR3 nucleotides: TGTGCCAGCAGCGCACTTGCAGGGGCCGGCACAGATACGCAGTATTTT.

The V and J genes are TRBV5-1 and TRBJ2-7, with D possibly TRBD1 on 5 matching bases. Germline assignment: CDR1 SGHRS and CDR2 YFSETQ. The germline V and J ends were trimmed by 0 bases and 1 base, with 11 bases remaining between them. The CDR3 runs to 15 residues. CDR3 sequence (DNA): TGCGCCAGCAGCTTGGGAAGGGGCGTTTCCTACGAGCAGTACTTC. This translates into CASSLGRGVSYEQYF.

This chain connects TRBV2 to TRBJ1-1, with TRBD1 matching over 7 bases. This CDR3 comprises 13 residues. Germline V gene sequence: CDR1 SNHLY, CDR2 FYNNEI. V lost 6 bases to trimming and J lost 4 bases; unmatched junction nucleotides: 5. CDR3 protein: CASRDRLITEAFF. DNA of the CDR3: TGTGCCAGCAGGGACAGGTTGATCACTGAAGCTTTCTTT.